These 2 T cell receptor beta chains came from one sample sequenced in a study of PD-1 blockade in classical Hodgkin lymphoma. TCRdb's table, derived via immunoSEQ multiplex PCR, lists solely in-frame clones and lacks some. The sample lists 10,000 or so clones, approximately 80% occurring once. Time point of the sample: cycle 4 day 1 (C4D1), after less than 7 weeks of nivolumab. Patients all relapsed after autologous stem cell transplantation, and there was variation in brentuximab vedotin exposure. Magnetic negative selection purified CD4+ T cells from thawed PBMCs. The source material was CD4+ T cells from blood, sampled before the fourth cycle of nivolumab. The receptors come from a human donor with classical Hodgkin lymphoma.

The chain links TRBV13 to TRBJ2-7, with 11 bases lining up with TRBD2. J was trimmed by 3 bases and V by 1 base; bases with no gene match: 5. The CDR3 loop spans 16 amino acids. Germline CDR1 PRHDT, CDR2 FYEKMQ (reference sequence). The CDR3 coding sequence is TGTGCCAGCAGCTTAGCCCTAGCGGGGGGCCACTACGAGCAGTACTTC. Encoded protein: CASSLALAGGHYEQYF.

This chain connects TRBV7-3 to TRBJ2-1, with D perhaps matching TRBD2 (7 bases). This CDR3 is 15 amino acids long. The germline gives CDR1 SGHTA, CDR2 FQGTGA. V gave up 1 base and J gave up 8 bases, with 15 bases separating them. The CDR3 DNA reads as TGTGCCAGCAGCTTAAATGCACTAGGGGGGGATGAGCAGTTCTTC. This codes for CASSLNALGGDEQFF.